Sequencing of this T cell receptor (beta chain) was carried out in a study of T-cell reconstitution after alpha-beta-depleted transplantation in children. Study results and caveats: Among T cells one year after transplant, newly produced cells accounted for most counts and diversity.

For TCRbeta, the library was prepared with unique molecular identifiers. TCRdb re-analysed the PCR reads in MiXCR, keeping a single row per CDR3 protein. The repertoire holds hundreds of thousands of distinct CDR3 sequences, with roughly a tenth as singletons. This clonotype was counted a few times. Antigen unknown. This CDR3 comprises 12 residues. Germline V CDR1 and CDR2: DFQATT, SNEGSKA (reference sequence). The ends were cut back, 5 bases at V and 5 bases at J, with 12 bases in the middle. The material sequenced was PBMCs, taken before TCRalphabeta/CD19-depleted stem cell transplant. The receptor comes from a child aged 2 to 15 with inherited bone marrow failure, due to receive a stem cell transplant. The chain uses TRBV20-1 and TRBJ2-5; a weak D match, TRBD2 (6 bases). CDR3 DNA sequence: TGCAGTGCTTCCCGACTAGGGGAGACCCAGTACTTC. Its protein is CSASRLGETQYF.